The 2 T cell receptor beta chains reported below all come from one sample, sequenced in a study of immune cell composition in non-small cell lung cancer. Profiled with immunoSEQ multiplex PCR; TCRdb holds only in-frame clones, not every one. This sample has around 11,000 clones, with about 60% found just once. Specimen: lung tumor tissue. The receptors originated from a human donor with non-small cell lung cancer.

DNA for the CDR3: TGTGCCAGCAAAGCGGGAGTAACAGATACGCAGTATTTT. As protein: CASKAGVTDTQYF. The chain employs TRBV7-9 and TRBJ2-3; 8 bases map to TRBD2. The CDR3 is 13 residues long. The germline V gene encodes CDR1 SEHNR and CDR2 FQNEAQ (reference sequence). V lost 7 bases to trimming and J lost 3 bases; unmatched junction nucleotides: 3.

The J gene is TRBJ2-7, the V gene TRBV11-2; maybe TRBD2 (5 bases). The CDR3 sequence is 13 residues long. V dropped 1 base and J dropped 5 bases, with 9 bases sitting between them. Germline V lookup: CDR1 SGHAT, CDR2 FQNNGV. The CDR3 nucleotides are TGTGCCAGCAGCTTAGGCTTGAGGGACGAGCAGTACTTC. Residues: CASSLGLRDEQYF.